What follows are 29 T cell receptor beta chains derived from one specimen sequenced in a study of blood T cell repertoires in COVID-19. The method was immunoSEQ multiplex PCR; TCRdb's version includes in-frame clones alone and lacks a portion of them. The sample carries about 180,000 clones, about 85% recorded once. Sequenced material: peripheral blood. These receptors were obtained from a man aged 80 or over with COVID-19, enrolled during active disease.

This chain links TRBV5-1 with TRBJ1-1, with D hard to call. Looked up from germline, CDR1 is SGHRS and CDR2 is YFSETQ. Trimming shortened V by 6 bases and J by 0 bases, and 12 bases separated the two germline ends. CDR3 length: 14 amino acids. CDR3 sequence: CASTGGNLNTEAFF. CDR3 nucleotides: TGCGCCAGCACCGGCGGGAACCTGAACACTGAAGCTTTCTTT. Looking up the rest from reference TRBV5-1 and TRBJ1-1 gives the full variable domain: KAGVTQTPRYLIKTRGQQVTLSCSPISGHRSVSWYQQTPGQGLQFLFEYFSETQRNKGNFPGRFSGRQFSNSRSEMNVSTLELGDSALYLCASTGGNLNTEAFFGQGTRLTVV.

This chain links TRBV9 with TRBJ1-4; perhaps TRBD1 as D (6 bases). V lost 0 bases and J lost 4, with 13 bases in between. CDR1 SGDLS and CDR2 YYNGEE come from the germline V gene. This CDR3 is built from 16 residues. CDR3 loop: CASSVGGTPFNEKLFF. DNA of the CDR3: TGTGCCAGCAGCGTAGGAGGGACACCTTTTAATGAAAAACTGTTTTTT. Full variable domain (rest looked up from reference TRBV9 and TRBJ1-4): DSGVTQTPKHLITATGQRVTLRCSPRSGDLSVYWYQQSLDQGLQFLIQYYNGEERAKGNILERFSAQQFPDLHSELNLSSLELGDSALYFCASSVGGTPFNEKLFFGSGTQLSVL.

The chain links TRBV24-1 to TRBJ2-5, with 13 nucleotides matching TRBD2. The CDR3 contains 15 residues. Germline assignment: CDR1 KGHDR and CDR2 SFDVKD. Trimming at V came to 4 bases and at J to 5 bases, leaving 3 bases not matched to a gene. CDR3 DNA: TGTGCCACCAGTGAGGGACTAGCGGGGCCGGAGACCCAGTACTTC. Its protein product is CATSEGLAGPETQYF.

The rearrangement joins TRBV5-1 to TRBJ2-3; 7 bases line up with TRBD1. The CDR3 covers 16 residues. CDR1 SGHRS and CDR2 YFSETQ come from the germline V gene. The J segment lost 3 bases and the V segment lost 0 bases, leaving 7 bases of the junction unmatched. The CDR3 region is CASSLGVRGSTDTQYF. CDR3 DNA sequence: TGCGCCAGCAGCTTGGGGGTCAGGGGGTCGACAGATACGCAGTATTTT.

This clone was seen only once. Here the CDR3 reads CASSIPGQGSEAFF. CDR3 coding DNA: TGTGCCAGCAGCATTCCGGGACAGGGCTCTGAAGCTTTCTTT. The rearrangement joins TRBV5-4 to TRBJ1-1, with TRBD1 matching 9 bases. CDR3 length: 14 residues. The germline V gene encodes CDR1 SGHNT and CDR2 YYREEE (reference sequence). Germline trimming cut 4 bases from V and 6 bases from J; bases unmatched to any gene: 7.

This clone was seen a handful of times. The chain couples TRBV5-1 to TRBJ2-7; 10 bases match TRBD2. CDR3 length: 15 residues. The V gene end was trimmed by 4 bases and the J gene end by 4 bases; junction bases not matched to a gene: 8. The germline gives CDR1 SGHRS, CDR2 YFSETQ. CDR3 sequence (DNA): TGCGCCAGCAGCCTTGGCGGGACTAGCGCGTACGAGCAGTACTTC. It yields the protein CASSLGGTSAYEQYF.

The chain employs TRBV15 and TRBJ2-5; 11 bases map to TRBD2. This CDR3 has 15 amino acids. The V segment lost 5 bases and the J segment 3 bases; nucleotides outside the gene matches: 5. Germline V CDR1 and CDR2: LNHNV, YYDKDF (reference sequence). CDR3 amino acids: CATSSSGGSKETQYF. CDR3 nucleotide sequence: TGTGCCACCAGCTCTAGCGGGGGGTCTAAAGAGACCCAGTACTTC.

CDR3 nucleotide sequence: TGTGCCAGCTCACCTGGGACTAGAAACATTCAGTACTTC. It translates to CASSPGTRNIQYF. The genes are TRBV18 and TRBJ2-4, with 8 bases matching TRBD2. This CDR3 contains 13 residues. J was trimmed by 6 bases and V by 3 bases; bases with no gene match: 1. Germline V CDR1 and CDR2: KGHSH, LQKENI. Variable domain in full (rest from reference TRBV18 and TRBJ2-4): NAGVMQNPRHLVRRRGQEARLRCSPMKGHSHVYWYRQLPEEGLKFMVYLQKENIIDESGMPKERFSAEFPKEGPSILRIQQVVRGDSAAYFCASSPGTRNIQYFGAGTRLSVL.

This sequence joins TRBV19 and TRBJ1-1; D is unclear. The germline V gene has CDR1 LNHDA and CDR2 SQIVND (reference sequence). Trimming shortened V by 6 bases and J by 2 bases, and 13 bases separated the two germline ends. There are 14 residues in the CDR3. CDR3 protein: CASRGLGANTEAFF. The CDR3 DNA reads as TGTGCCAGTAGAGGGCTGGGAGCTAACACTGAAGCTTTCTTT. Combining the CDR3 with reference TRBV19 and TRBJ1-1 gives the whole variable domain DGGITQSPKYLFRKEGQNVTLSCEQNLNHDAMYWYRQDPGQGLRLIYYSQIVNDFQKGDIAEGYSVSREKKESFPLTVTSAQKNPTAFYLCASRGLGANTEAFFGQGTRLTVV.

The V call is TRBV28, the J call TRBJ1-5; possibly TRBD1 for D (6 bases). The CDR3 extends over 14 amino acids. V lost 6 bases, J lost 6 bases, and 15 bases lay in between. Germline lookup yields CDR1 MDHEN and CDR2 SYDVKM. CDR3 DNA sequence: TGTGCCAGCAGCCGATCGGGGGGGCTTCAGCCCCAGCATTTT. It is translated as CASSRSGGLQPQHF.

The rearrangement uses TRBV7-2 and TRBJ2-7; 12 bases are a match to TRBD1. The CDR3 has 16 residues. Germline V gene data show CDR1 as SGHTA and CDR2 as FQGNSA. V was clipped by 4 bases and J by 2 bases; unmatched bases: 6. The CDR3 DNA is TGTGCCAGCAGCTCAAAGGGACAGGGGGCCCCCTACGAGCAGTACTTC. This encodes CASSSKGQGAPYEQYF.

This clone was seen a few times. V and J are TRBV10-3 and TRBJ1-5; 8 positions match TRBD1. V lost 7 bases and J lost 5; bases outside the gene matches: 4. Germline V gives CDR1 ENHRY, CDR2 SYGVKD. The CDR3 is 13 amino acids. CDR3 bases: TGTGCCATCAAGCTGACAGGGGATCAGCCCCAGCATTTT. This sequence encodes CAIKLTGDQPQHF.

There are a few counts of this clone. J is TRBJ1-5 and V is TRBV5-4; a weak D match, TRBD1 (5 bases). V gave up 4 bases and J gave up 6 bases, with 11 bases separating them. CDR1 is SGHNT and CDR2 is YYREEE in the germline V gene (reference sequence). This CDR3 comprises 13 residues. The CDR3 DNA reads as TGTGCCAGCAGCGAGACAACAGGTCAGCCCCAGCATTTT. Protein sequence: CASSETTGQPQHF. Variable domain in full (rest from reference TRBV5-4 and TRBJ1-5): ETGVTQSPTHLIKTRGQQVTLRCSSQSGHNTVSWYQQALGQGPQFIFQYYREEENGRGNFPPRFSGLQFPNYSSELNVNALELDDSALYLCASSETTGQPQHFGDGTRLSIL.

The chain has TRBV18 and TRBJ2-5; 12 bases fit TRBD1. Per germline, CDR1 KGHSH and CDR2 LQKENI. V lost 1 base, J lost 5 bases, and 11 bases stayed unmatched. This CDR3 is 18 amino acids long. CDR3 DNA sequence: TGTGCCAGCTCACCACTTCTAACGGGACAGGGGGCTGCGGAGACCCAGTACTTC. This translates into CASSPLLTGQGAAETQYF.

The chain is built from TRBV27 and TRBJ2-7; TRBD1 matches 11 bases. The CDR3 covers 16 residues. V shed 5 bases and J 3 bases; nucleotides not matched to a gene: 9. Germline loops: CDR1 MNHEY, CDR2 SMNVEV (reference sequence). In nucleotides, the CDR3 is TGTGCCAGCAGTCCTCAAATGGGGACAGGGGGCTACGAGCAGTACTTC. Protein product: CASSPQMGTGGYEQYF.

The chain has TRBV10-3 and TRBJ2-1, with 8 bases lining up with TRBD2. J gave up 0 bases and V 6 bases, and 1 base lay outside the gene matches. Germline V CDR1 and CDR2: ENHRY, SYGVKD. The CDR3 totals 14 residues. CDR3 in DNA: TGTGCCATCAGCCGGGGGGGCTCCTACAATGAGCAGTTCTTC. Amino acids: CAISRGGSYNEQFF.

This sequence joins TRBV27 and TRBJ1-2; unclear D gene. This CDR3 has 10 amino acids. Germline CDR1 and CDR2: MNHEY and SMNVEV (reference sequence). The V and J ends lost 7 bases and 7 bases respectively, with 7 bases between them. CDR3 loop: CASNGSGYTF. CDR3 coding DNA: TGTGCCAGCAACGGGTCTGGCTACACCTTC.

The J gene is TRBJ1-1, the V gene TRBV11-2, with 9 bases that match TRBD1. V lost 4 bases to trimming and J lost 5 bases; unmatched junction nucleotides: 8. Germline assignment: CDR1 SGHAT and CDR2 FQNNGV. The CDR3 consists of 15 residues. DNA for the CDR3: TGTGCCAGCAGCTCCCGGGACAGGGCTAAGACTGAAGCTTTCTTT. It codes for CASSSRDRAKTEAFF.

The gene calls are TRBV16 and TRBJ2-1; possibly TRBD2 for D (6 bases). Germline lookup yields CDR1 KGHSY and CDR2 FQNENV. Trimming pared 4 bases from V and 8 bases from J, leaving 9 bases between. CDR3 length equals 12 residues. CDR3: CASSLGGDEQFF. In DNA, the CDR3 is TGTGCCAGCAGCCTCGGGGGAGATGAGCAGTTCTTC.

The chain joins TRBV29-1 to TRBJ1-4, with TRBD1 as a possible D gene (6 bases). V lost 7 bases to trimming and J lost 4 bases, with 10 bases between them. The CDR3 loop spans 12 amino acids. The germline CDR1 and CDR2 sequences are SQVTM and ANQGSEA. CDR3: CSAGQLNEKLFF. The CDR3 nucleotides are TGCAGCGCTGGACAGCTTAATGAAAAACTGTTTTTT.

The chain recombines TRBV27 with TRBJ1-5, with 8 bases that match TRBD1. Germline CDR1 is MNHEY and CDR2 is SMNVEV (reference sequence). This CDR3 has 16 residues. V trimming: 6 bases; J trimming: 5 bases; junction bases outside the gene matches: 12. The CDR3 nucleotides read TGTGCCAGCAGCCCGGACAGGGATATTATGCATCAGCCCCAGCATTTT. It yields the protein CASSPDRDIMHQPQHF.

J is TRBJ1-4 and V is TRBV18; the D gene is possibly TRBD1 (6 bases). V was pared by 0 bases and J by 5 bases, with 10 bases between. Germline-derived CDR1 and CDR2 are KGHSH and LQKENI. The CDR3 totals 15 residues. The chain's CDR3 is CASSPPDSSNEKLFF. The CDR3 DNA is TGTGCCAGCTCACCACCGGACAGCTCAAATGAAAAACTGTTTTTT. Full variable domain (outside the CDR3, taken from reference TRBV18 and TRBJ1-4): NAGVMQNPRHLVRRRGQEARLRCSPMKGHSHVYWYRQLPEEGLKFMVYLQKENIIDESGMPKERFSAEFPKEGPSILRIQQVVRGDSAAYFCASSPPDSSNEKLFFGSGTQLSVL.

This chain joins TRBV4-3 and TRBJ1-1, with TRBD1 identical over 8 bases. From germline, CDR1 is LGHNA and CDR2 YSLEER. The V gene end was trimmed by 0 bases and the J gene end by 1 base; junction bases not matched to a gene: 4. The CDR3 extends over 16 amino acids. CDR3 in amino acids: CASSQDRTGTNTEAFF. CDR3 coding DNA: TGCGCCAGCAGCCAAGACCGGACAGGGACGAACACTGAAGCTTTCTTT.

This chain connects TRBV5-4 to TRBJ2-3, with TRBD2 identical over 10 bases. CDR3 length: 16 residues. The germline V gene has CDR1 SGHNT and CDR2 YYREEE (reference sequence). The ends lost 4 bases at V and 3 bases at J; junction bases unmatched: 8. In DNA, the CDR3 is TGTGCCAGCAGCATACAAGCGGGGGGGCCGACAGATACGCAGTATTTT. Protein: CASSIQAGGPTDTQYF.

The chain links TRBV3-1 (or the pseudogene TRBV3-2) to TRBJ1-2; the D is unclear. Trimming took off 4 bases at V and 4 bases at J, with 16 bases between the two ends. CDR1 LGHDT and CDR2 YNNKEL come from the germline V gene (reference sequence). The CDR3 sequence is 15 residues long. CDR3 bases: TGTGCCAGCAGCCGCACCGGTCGCGGAAGCTATGGCTACACCTTC. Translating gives CASSRTGRGSYGYTF.

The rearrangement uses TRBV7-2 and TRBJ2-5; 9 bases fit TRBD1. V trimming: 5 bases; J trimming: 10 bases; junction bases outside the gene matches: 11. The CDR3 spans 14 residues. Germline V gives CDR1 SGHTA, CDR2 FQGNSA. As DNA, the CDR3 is TGTGCCAGCAGCCCAAGCGGGACAGGGAGGTACCAGTACTTC. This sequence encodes CASSPSGTGRYQYF.

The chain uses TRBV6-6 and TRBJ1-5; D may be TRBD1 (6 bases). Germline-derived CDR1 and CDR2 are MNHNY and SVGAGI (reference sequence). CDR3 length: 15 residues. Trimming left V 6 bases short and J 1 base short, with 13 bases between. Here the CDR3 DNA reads TGTGCCAGCAGATCTCAGGACAGCAGCAATCAGCCCCAGCATTTT. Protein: CASRSQDSSNQPQHF.

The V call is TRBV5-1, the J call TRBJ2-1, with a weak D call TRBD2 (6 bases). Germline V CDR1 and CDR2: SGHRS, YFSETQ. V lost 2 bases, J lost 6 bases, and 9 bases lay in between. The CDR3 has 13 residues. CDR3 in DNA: TGCGCCAGCAGCTTCTCAGCGGGCAATGAGCAGTTCTTC. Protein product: CASSFSAGNEQFF.

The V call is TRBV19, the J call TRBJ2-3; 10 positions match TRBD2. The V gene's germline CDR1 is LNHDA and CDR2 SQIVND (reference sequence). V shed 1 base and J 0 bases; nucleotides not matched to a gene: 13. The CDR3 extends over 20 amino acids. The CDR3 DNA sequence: TGTGCCAGTAGTATAGCCCCTCCCCTAGCGGGGGTTTCTAGCACAGATACGCAGTATTTT. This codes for CASSIAPPLAGVSSTDTQYF. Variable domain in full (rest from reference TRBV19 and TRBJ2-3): DGGITQSPKYLFRKEGQNVTLSCEQNLNHDAMYWYRQDPGQGLRLIYYSQIVNDFQKGDIAEGYSVSREKKESFPLTVTSAQKNPTAFYLCASSIAPPLAGVSSTDTQYFGPGTRLTVL.